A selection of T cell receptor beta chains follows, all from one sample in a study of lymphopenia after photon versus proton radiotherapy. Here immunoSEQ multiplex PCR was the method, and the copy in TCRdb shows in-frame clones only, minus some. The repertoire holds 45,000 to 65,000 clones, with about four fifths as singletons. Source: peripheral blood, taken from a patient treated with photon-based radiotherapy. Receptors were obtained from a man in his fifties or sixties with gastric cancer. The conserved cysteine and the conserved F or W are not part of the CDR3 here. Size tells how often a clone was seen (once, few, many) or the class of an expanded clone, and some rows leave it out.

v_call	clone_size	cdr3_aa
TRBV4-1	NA	ASSQGALAGGKNIQY
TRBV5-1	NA	ASSLQAGTNYGYT
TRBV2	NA	ASSEAGNSYNEQF
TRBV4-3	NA	ASSQEVSWRQGNKDEQF
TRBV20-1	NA	SAPQESEQY
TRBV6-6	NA	ASSYDSRNTIY
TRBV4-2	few	ASSQSGQLRYGYT
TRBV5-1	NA	ASSLAGGAYEQY
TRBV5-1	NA	ASSLVSQETQY
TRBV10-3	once	ATSGGQTYEQY
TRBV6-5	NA	ASSYDSRNTIY
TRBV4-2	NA	ASSQGQGAGANVLT
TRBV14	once	ASSPGQGAVKNIQY
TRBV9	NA	ASSPRQNTEAF
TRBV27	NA	ASSYDLAGELF
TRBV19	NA	ASSMGGGSPTDTQY
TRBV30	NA	AWSFGTPGADTQY
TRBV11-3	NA	ASSSGLAGTTGELF
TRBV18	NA	ASSLGAQETQY
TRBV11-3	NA	ASSLAGDYNEQF
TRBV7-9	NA	ASSSGGRDEQF
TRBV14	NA	ASSQDRALYTEAF
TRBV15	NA	ATSRVGIDYEQY
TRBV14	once	ASSQDRTSTDTQY
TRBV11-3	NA	ASSLSTWEETDTQY
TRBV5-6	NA	ASAWREDTGELF
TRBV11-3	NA	ASSLEAGPTDTQY
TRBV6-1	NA	ASSSGTSGMGELF
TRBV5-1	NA	ASSLDTGTGSGYT
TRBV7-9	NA	ASSRTGGPNTEAF
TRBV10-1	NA	ASSESTSASADYEQY
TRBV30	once	AWSPRTSGTHEQF
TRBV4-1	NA	ASSQLGSPGYT
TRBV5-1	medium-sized	ASRLRATGANVLT
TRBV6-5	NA	ASSLGGTRSYEQY
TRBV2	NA	ASSPPGLAGTETQY
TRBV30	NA	AWLGSSANTEAF
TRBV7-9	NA	ASSLGGGRNTEAF
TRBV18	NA	ASSGTSGGSYNEQF
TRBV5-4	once	ASRSGTGVTGELF
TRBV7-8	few	ASSLSWLRGQTQY